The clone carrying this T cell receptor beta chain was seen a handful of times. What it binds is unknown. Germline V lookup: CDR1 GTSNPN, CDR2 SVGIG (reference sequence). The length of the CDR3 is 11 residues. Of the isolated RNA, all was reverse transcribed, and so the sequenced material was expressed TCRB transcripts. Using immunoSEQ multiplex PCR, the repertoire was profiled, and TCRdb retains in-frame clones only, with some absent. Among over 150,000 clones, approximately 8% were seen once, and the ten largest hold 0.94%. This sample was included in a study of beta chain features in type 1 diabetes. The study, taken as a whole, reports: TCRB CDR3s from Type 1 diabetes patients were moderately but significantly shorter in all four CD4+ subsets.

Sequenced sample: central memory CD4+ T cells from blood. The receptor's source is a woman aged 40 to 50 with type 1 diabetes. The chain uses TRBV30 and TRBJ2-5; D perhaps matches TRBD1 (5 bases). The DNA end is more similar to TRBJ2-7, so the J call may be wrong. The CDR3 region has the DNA TGTGCCTGGGCAGGGAACTACGAGCAGTACTTC. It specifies CAWAGNYEQYF.